This TCR beta chain was found in a study of blood T cell repertoires in COVID-19. J was trimmed by 5 bases and V by 5 bases; bases with no gene match: 4. From germline, CDR1 is SGHNT and CDR2 YENEEA. This CDR3 spans 14 amino acids. Profiling relied on immunoSEQ multiplex PCR, and the TCRdb table lists in-frame clones only, not all of them. The sample records a few hundred thousand clones, roughly 90% being singletons. The chain has TRBV11-3 and TRBJ2-1, with 9 bases that match TRBD2. Sequenced sample: PBMCs or T cells enriched from blood (not recorded which). This receptor was obtained from a woman aged 40-49 years who had recovered from COVID-19. The CDR3 nucleotides read TGTGCCAGCAGCCTTAGCGGGAGTGACAATGAGCAGTTCTTC. As protein: CASSLSGSDNEQFF.